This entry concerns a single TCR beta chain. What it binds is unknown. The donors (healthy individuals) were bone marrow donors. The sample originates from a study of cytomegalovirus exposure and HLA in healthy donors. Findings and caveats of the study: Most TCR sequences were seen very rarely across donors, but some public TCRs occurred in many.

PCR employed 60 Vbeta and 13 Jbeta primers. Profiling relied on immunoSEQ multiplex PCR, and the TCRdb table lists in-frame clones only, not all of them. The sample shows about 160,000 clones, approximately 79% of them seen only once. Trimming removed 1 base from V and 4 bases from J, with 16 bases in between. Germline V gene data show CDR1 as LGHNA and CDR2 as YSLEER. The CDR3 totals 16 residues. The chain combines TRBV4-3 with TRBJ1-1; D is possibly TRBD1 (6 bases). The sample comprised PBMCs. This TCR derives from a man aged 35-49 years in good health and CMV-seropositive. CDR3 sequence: CASSQGHEGGPTEAFF. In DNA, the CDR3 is TGCGCCAGCAGCCAAGGGCATGAGGGGGGGCCCACTGAAGCTTTCTTT.